The 21 T cell receptor beta chains in this list originate from one sample, sequenced in a study of blood T cell repertoires in COVID-19. The protocol was immunoSEQ multiplex PCR, while the TCRdb copy is restricted to in-frame clones and leaves out a portion. This repertoire shows roughly 120,000 clones, 80% to 95% found once; its top ten account for 2.1%. Input material: peripheral blood. The receptors shown here come from a man in his fifties or sixties with COVID-19, enrolled during active disease.

The chain recombines TRBV5-1 with TRBJ2-1; 15 bases agree with TRBD2. The CDR3 sequence is 19 residues long. Germline CDR1 reads SGHRS; CDR2 reads YFSETQ. The V segment lost 0 bases and the J segment 0 bases; nucleotides outside the gene matches: 4. This CDR3 is CASSLDGLAGGSSYNEQFF. The DNA for the CDR3 is TGCGCCAGCAGCTTGGACGGACTAGCGGGAGGGAGCTCCTACAATGAGCAGTTCTTC.

In its sample, this clone was seen once. The V call is TRBV10-3, the J call TRBJ2-1; the match to TRBD2 covers 9 bases. With 3 bases clipped from V and 5 bases from J, the junction kept 5 bases outside the gene matches. This CDR3 is 15 amino acids long. Germline CDR1 is ENHRY and CDR2 is SYGVKD. This chain's CDR3 is CAISEGSGSHNEQFF. CDR3 sequence (DNA): TGTGCCATCAGTGAAGGTAGCGGGAGTCACAATGAGCAGTTCTTC.

The genes are TRBV10-2 and TRBJ2-7, with a possible D match to TRBD1 (5 bases). V was trimmed by 6 bases and J by 1 base, leaving 13 bases between them. CDR1 WSHSY and CDR2 SAAADI come from the germline V gene. CDR3 length equals 14 residues. The CDR3 loop reads CASSEWAGSYEQYF. The CDR3 coding sequence is TGCGCCAGCAGCGAATGGGCAGGGTCCTACGAGCAGTACTTC.

The chain joins TRBV2 to TRBJ1-1; D gene ambiguous. The V end was cut by 2 bases, the J end by 4 bases, with 11 bases between. The CDR3 contains 14 residues. Germline V gives CDR1 SNHLY, CDR2 FYNNEI. The CDR3 nucleotides are TGTGCCAGCAGTGAATTAGGAGTCGCCACTGAAGCTTTCTTT. Amino acid sequence: CASSELGVATEAFF.

V gene TRBV7-9 combines with J gene TRBJ1-4; TRBD1 aligns across 7 bases. Germline CDR1 reads SEHNR; CDR2 reads FQNEAQ (reference sequence). This CDR3 contains 14 residues. V gave up 5 bases and J gave up 6 bases; unmatched junction bases: 6. The CDR3 region is CASSLGQGDEKLFF. The CDR3 nucleotides are TGTGCCAGCAGCCTAGGCCAGGGGGATGAAAAACTGTTTTTT.

CDR3 bases: TGTGCCAGCAGCTTAGACAGTATGGGCACTGAAGCTTTCTTT. It specifies CASSLDSMGTEAFF. This chain joins TRBV7-9 and TRBJ1-1; D unclear. This CDR3 contains 14 residues. Germline assignment: CDR1 SEHNR and CDR2 FQNEAQ (reference sequence). With 1 base removed from V and 4 bases from J, the gap between germline ends came to 10 bases.

The chain uses TRBV19 and TRBJ1-1, with 7 bases that match TRBD1. The germline gives CDR1 LNHDA, CDR2 SQIVND (reference sequence). This CDR3 spans 12 amino acids. V shed 8 bases and J 3 bases; nucleotides not matched to a gene: 3. The CDR3 sequence is CASSGQYTEAFF. Written as DNA, the CDR3 is TGTGCCAGTTCGGGACAGTACACTGAAGCTTTCTTT.

As DNA, the CDR3 is TGTGCCAGTAGCGAACTAGCGGGCGGCCTAGGGTCCGGGGAGCTGTTTTTT. Its translation is CASSELAGGLGSGELFF. V is TRBV19 and J is TRBJ2-2, with 9 bases identical to TRBD2. V lost 6 bases and J lost 6; bases outside the gene matches: 14. CDR1 and CDR2 from the germline V gene are LNHDA and SQIVND (reference sequence). The CDR3 spans 17 residues.

This clone was counted a single time. V usage is TRBV11-2 and J usage is TRBJ1-1; 9 bases fit TRBD1. The CDR3 totals 15 residues. Losses at the gene ends were 3 bases for V and 6 bases for J; bases not matched to a gene: 8. Germline values: CDR1 SGHAT, CDR2 FQNNGV. In DNA form, the CDR3 reads TGTGCCAGCAGCTTTTTACAGGGGGCGCTTTCTGAAGCTTTCTTT. Residues: CASSFLQGALSEAFF.

This chain links TRBV7-2 with TRBJ2-3, with TRBD1 matching 10 bases. Germline CDR1 SGHTA, CDR2 FQGNSA. Germline trimming cut 5 bases from V and 3 bases from J; bases unmatched to any gene: 5. The CDR3 is 15 residues long. The CDR3 sequence is CASSPPGQGTDTQYF. The CDR3 DNA follows: TGTGCCAGCAGCCCCCCGGGACAGGGGACAGATACGCAGTATTTT.

The chain carries TRBV5-1 and TRBJ2-7, with 11 bases fitting TRBD1. The CDR3 totals 15 residues. Trimming at V came to 6 bases and at J to 5 bases, leaving 10 bases not matched to a gene. Germline V gene sequence: CDR1 SGHRS, CDR2 YFSETQ. CDR3 in DNA: TGCGCCAGCAAAACTTCCCCGGGACAGGGGGACGAGCAGTACGTC. Protein: CASKTSPGQGDEQYV.

The rearrangement joins TRBV6-2 or TRBV6-3 to TRBJ2-2; 12 bases map to TRBD2. J gave up 6 bases and V 5 bases, and 4 bases lay outside the gene matches. CDR3 length: 15 residues. The germline V gene encodes CDR1 MNHEY and CDR2 SVGEGT. DNA of the CDR3: TGTGCCAGCAGTCCGACTAGCGGGAGCGCCGGGGAGCTGTTTTTT. Its translation is CASSPTSGSAGELFF.

The V gene is TRBV6-5, the J gene TRBJ1-1, with 10 bases aligning to TRBD1. This CDR3 has 14 amino acids. J gave up 6 bases and V 7 bases, and 8 bases lay outside the gene matches. Germline CDR1 is MNHEY and CDR2 is SVGAGI. This CDR3 reads CASISGQGVAEAFF. The CDR3 DNA is TGTGCCAGCATTTCCGGACAGGGGGTGGCTGAAGCTTTCTTT.

The chain combines TRBV18 with TRBJ1-1, with 8 bases matching TRBD1. Trimming took 2 bases from V and 6 from J; bases not matched to a gene: 5. The V gene's germline CDR1 is KGHSH and CDR2 LQKENI. The CDR3 is 14 amino acids. The CDR3 reads CASSPGQGAAEAFF. DNA for the CDR3: TGTGCCAGCTCACCAGGGCAGGGGGCCGCTGAAGCTTTCTTT.

The genes are TRBV5-1 and TRBJ2-2; 11 nucleotides agree with TRBD1. This CDR3 contains 15 residues. CDR1 is SGHRS and CDR2 is YFSETQ in the germline V gene. V dropped 4 bases and J dropped 4; count of bases not matched to a gene: 3. The CDR3 is CASSPGTGGTGELFF. The DNA for the CDR3 is TGCGCCAGCAGCCCCGGGACAGGGGGCACCGGGGAGCTGTTTTTT.

This chain connects TRBV19 to TRBJ2-2, with TRBD2 identical over 10 bases. The CDR3 consists of 14 residues. CDR1 and CDR2 from the germline V gene are LNHDA and SQIVND (reference sequence). V trimming: 5 bases; J trimming: 6 bases; junction bases outside the gene matches: 3. The CDR3 spells CASSPLAGSGELFF. The DNA of the CDR3 is TGTGCCAGTAGTCCACTAGCGGGGTCCGGGGAGCTGTTTTTT.

V usage is TRBV6-2 or TRBV6-3 and J usage is TRBJ2-1; 7 nucleotides align to TRBD2. Germline V lookup: CDR1 MNHEY, CDR2 SVGEGT. V dropped 5 bases and J dropped 4; count of bases not matched to a gene: 8. This CDR3 has 15 residues. The CDR3 DNA reads TGTGCCAGCAGTCCACTAGCGACTCTTTACAATGAGCAGTTCTTC. Its translation is CASSPLATLYNEQFF.

This clone showed up just once. The chain recombines TRBV5-4 with TRBJ1-6, with TRBD1 identical over 8 bases. Germline CDR1 and CDR2: SGHNT and YYREEE (reference sequence). V was clipped by 1 base and J by 10 bases; unmatched bases: 4. The CDR3 loop spans 14 amino acids. The CDR3 sequence: CASSLTGGTSPLHF. The CDR3 DNA sequence: TGTGCCAGCAGCTTGACAGGGGGTACATCACCCCTCCACTTT.

This chain uses TRBV6-5 with TRBJ2-6; tentative D call: TRBD1 (5 bases). The CDR3 is 16 residues long. Per germline, CDR1 MNHEY and CDR2 SVGAGI. V was pared by 4 bases and J by 4 bases, with 14 bases between. As DNA, the CDR3 is TGTGCCAGCAGTTTTACCTCCAGGGCCGGGGCCAACGTCCTGACTTTC. This gives the protein CASSFTSRAGANVLTF.

The J gene is TRBJ1-5, the V gene TRBV18, with D unclear. This CDR3 comprises 15 residues. V lost 1 base and J lost 6, with 13 bases in between. Per the germline V gene, CDR1 is KGHSH and CDR2 is LQKENI. The CDR3 bases are TGTGCCAGCTCACCACGAAGGCAGGCAGGTCAGCCCCAGCATTTT. Its protein is CASSPRRQAGQPQHF.

The chain links TRBV4-1 to TRBJ2-3; perhaps TRBD2 as D (6 bases). Germline V CDR1 and CDR2: MGHRA, YSYEKL. The CDR3 runs to 16 residues. V was shortened by 1 base and J by 5 bases, with 16 bases between the two germline ends. In DNA, the CDR3 is TGCGCCAGCAGCCAAGGGTTCGCGGGGAGAGGAGATACGCAGTATTTT. Encoded protein: CASSQGFAGRGDTQYF.